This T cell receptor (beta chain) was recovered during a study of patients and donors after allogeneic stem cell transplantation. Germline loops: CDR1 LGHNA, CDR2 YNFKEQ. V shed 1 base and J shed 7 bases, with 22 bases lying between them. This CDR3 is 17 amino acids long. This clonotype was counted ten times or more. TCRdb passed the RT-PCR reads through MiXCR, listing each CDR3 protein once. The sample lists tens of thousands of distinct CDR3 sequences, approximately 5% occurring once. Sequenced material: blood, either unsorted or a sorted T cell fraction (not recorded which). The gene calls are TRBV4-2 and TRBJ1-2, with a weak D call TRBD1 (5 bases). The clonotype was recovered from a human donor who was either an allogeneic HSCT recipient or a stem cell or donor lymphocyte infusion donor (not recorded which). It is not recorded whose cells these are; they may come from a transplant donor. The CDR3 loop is CASSQAHRSWGLGGYTF. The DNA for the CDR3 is TGTGCCAGCAGCCAAGCTCATCGATCATGGGGGTTAGGTGGCTACACCTTC.